The T cell receptor beta chain described here comes from a study of regulatory T cells in long-lasting Graves disease (dated by TCRdb to the early 2020s). About the full investigation: Newly diagnosed Graves' disease patients had taken antithyroid drugs for less than 3 months. Persistent Graves' disease patients were compared with newly diagnosed Graves' disease patients by peripheral blood TCR sequencing and RNA sequencing. The study was registered as a clinical trial and conducted in China. TCR sequencing covered 13 persistent and roughly 20 newly diagnosed Graves' disease patients, 33 samples in total.

CDR1 and CDR2, per the germline V gene, are SGHRS and YFSETQ. From the cysteine up to the phenylalanine, the CDR3 has a length of 16 residues. Only the CDR3 DNA is retained, 48 bases long and in frame from the first base. V trim: 4 bases; J trim: 7 bases; unmatched bases: 10. The method was multiplex PCR. The instrument was an Illumina HiSeq 4000. iRepertoire HTBI primers and Arm-PCR amplification of CDR3 regions were used to construct TCR beta libraries. Before sequencing, the PCR products went through gel purification. The paper's data handling went like this. Across samples, 55 to 80 TRBV and 13 to 15 TRBJ segments were identified and used for gene usage analysis of CDR3 amino acid clonotypes. Filtered high-quality paired reads were merged into contigs using COPE and FqMerger. Contigs were aligned with BLAST to IMGT TRBV, TRBD and TRBJ reference genes, and CDR3 was defined per IMGT. Highly expanded clones were defined as clonotypes with a frequency above 0.1%. Shannon entropy served as the measure of repertoire diversity, while the Gini coefficient captured V-J evenness. A clonotype was considered public if more than one individual shared it. In-frame beta chains were kept once TCRdb had trimmed the public reads at Q25 with fastp and called clones with MiXCR. Under each unique CDR3 protein, matching rows form one entry showing the most common genes and DNA. Clone size and V and J calls follow TCRdb, not the original study. The sample profile shows 350,000 to 500,000 distinct CDR3 sequences; 12% to 15% of them were found once. The ten largest account for around a sixth of the sample.

Summary of the overall study and its limitations: A larger number of public clonotypes was shared among persistent patients (over 2,500) than among newly diagnosed patients (about 990). As a limitation, the authors acknowledged that the small sample size may reduce accuracy. Lower TCR Shannon entropy and fewer highly expanded clones were observed in persistent Graves' disease patients than in newly diagnosed patients, which suggested clonal expansion. Only peripheral blood was studied, because thyroid tissue, the primary lesion, was inaccessible. Sequencing and analysis were limited to the TCR beta chain. TRBV28, TRBJ1-2 and TRBJ2-5 were preferentially used in persistent disease, while TRBV20-1 and TRBJ2-1 were favored in newly diagnosed disease.

Ten or more counts support this clonotype. The clone's antigen remains unknown. No per-base quality is available; no much larger clone lies one base away. Read against the paper, the sample's time point label means: newly diagnosed GD, antithyroid drugs for less than 3 months. For both TCR sequencing and RNA sequencing, RNA was extracted from PBMCs in TRIzol. The diagnosis of Graves' disease was made according to American Thyroid Association guidelines. Recruitment of patients was carried out at an endocrinology department in Xi'an, China. Each patient gave approximately 9 milliliters of peripheral blood, collected in an EDTA anticoagulant tube. Ficoll Paque Plus density gradient separation was used to isolate PBMCs, and no further T cell sorting was done. An Agilent 2100 Bioanalyzer and agarose gel were used to assess RNA quality, and a NanoDrop 2000 was used to measure RNA concentration. The same data also went into a second study, on T cells in Graves' hyperthyroidism and ophthalmopathy. As noted in the second study: Graves' hyperthyroidism was defined as stable when no progression to ophthalmopathy occurred over 18 months of follow-up. Hyperthyroidism patients were aged 18 to 65 years and newly diagnosed, with disease duration of less than 2 months. Exclusion was applied to patients with uncontrolled infections, other autoimmune diseases, pregnancy or lactation. Diagnoses were established on the basis of clinical symptoms, serum thyroxine and TRAb, thyroid ultrasound, and orbital computed tomography. The first round of RT-PCR for the TCR CDR3 was performed with the HTBI primer set and the Qiagen OneStep RT-PCR kit. Most expanded thyroid clonotypes (frequency above 0.001) were also detected in blood, suggesting blood repertoires may reflect thyroid immune responses. A 13 V-J signature model separated ophthalmopathy from stable hyperthyroidism, with approximately 87% sensitivity and just under 84% specificity in cross-validation and 80%/75% in testing. During validation, the model predicted progression to ophthalmopathy a median of approximately 6.5 months ahead of onset, with approximately 71% sensitivity and almost 75% specificity. TCR V-J signatures able to tell the groups apart were searched for in a discovery cohort of 100 patients, of whom more than 40 had Graves' ophthalmopathy and roughly 57 had stable Graves' hyperthyroidism. Prospective prediction of ophthalmopathy was tested in an independent validation cohort of 18 to 20 hyperthyroidism patients and 17 patients who later progressed to ophthalmopathy. The 85 to 100 discovery patients were divided at random into training and test sets in a 7:3 ratio. In addition, the study compared T-cell repertoires in thyroid tissue and in blood from roughly 6 Graves' hyperthyroidism patients. After blood sampling, hyperthyroidism patients were treated with methimazole at a starting dose of 30 mg daily, and ophthalmopathy patients were treated with high-dose intravenous methylprednisolone. Libraries were constructed in a second round of multiplex PCR, after which size selection and purification were carried out. The libraries were sequenced on an Illumina HiSeq2000 using paired-end 100 bp reads. Raw data were processed with SOAPnuke, discarding reads with adapters, uncalled bases, mean Phred below 15, or no exact constant-primer or identifier match. High-quality paired reads were merged with COPE v1.2.5, and unique nucleotide sequences were defined as clonotypes. Clonotypes were aligned to IMGT TRBV, TRBD and TRBJ reference segments using MiTCR v1.1. Only V-J combinations with frequency above 0.0001, covering approximately 99% of repertoires, were analysed. A TCS score was defined as the ratio between F50 (clonal expansion) and ExV (chaos), using BLOSUM62-based TCRdist between CDR3 peptides within each V-J. Welch's t-statistics and random forest reduced around 510 V-J features to fewer than 15, which were used in a naive Bayes classifier (R e1071). Sample size was not statistically predetermined, and investigators were not blinded to group allocation. TCR Vbeta CDR3 sequencing of 135 peripheral blood samples (over 40 ophthalmopathy, about 75 hyperthyroidism and roughly 17 progressor patients) is reported in the paper.

The rearranged segments are TRBV5-1 and TRBJ2-1, with 11 bases aligning to TRBD2. This sample comprised peripheral blood mononuclear cells (PBMCs), obtained at new diagnosis, from a patient treated with antithyroid drugs. The receptor was isolated from a woman in her forties or fifties with Graves disease. Donor details come from another sample of the same person, matched by shared clones. The sequenced DNA is TGCGCCAGCAGCGCGACTAGCGGGAACTACGAGAATGAGCAGTTCTTC. The translation is CASSATSGNYENEQFF.